This record concerns one T cell receptor beta chain sequence. Per the authors' pipeline: Amplification from reference gene primers served as the basis for estimated nucleated cell counts. Repertoires were generated with immunoSEQ multiplex PCR, while TCRdb's copy carries only in-frame clones and drops some. V, J and clone size derive from that table, while D and trimming were established from the DNA sequence. The sample shows about 80,000 clones, roughly 79% of them seen only once. The data are from a study of blood T cell repertoires in COVID-19. Overall study: There were acute and convalescent COVID-19 samples, and they came from the United States, Italy and Spain. T cells, B-cell-depleted T cells, or PBMCs supplied cDNA or gDNA.

The CDR3 has 14 amino acids. Germline assignment: CDR1 SGHDN and CDR2 FVKESK. V shed 2 bases and J shed 7 bases, with 14 bases lying between them. The chain has TRBV14 and TRBJ1-2; D possibly corresponds to TRBD1 (5 bases). The TCR was taken from a human donor in a cohort sampled during active COVID-19. Sequencing used peripheral blood. The CDR3 DNA is TGTGCCAGCAGCCAAACGCGGGGGGTCGGTGGCTACACCTTC. It codes for CASSQTRGVGGYTF.